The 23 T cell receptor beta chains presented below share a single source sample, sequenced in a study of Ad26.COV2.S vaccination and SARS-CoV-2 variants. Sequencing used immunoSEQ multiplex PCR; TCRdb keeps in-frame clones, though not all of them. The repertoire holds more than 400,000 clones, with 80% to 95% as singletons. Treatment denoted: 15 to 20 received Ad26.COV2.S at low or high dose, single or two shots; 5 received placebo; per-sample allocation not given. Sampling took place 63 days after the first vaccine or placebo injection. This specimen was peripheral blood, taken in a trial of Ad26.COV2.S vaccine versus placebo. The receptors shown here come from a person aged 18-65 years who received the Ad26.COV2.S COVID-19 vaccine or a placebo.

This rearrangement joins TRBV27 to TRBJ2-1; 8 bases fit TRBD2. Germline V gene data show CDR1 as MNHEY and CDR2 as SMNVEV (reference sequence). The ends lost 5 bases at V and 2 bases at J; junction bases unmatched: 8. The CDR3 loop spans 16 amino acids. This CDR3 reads CASSLTSGLAYNEQFF. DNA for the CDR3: TGTGCCAGCAGTCTAACTTCGGGACTAGCCTACAATGAGCAGTTCTTC.

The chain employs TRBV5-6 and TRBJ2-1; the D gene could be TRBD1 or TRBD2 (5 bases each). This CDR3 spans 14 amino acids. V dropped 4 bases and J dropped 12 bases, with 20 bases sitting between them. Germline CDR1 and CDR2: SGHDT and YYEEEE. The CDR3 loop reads CASSVRDPKVGQFF. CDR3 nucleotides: TGTGCCAGCAGCGTCCGGGACCCTAAGGTTGGGCAGTTCTTC.

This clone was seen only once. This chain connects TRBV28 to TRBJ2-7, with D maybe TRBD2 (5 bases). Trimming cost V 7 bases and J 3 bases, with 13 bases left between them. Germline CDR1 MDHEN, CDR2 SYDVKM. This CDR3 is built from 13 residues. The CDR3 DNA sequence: TGTGCCAGCAACGGAGGCAGCAGCTACGAGCAGTACTTC. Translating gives CASNGGSSYEQYF. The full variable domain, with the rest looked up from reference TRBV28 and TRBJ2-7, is DVKVTQSSRYLVKRTGEKVFLECVQDMDHENMFWYRQDPGLGLRLIYFSYDVKMKEKGDIPEGYSVSREKKERFSLILESASTNQTSMYLCASNGGSSYEQYFGPGTRLTVT.

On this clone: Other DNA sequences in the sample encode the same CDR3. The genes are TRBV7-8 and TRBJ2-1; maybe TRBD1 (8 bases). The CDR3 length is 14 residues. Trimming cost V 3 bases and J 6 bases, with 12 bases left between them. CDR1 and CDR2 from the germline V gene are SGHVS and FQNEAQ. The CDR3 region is CASSLGGTGNEQFF. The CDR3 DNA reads TGTGCCAGCAGCTTGGGGGGGACAGGCAATGAGCAGTTCTTC.

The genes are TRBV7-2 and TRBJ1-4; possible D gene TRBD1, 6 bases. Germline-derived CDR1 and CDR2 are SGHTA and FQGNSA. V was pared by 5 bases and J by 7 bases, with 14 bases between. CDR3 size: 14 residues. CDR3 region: CASSIQGAGEKLFF. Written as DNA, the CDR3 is TGTGCCAGCAGCATACAGGGAGCGGGTGAAAAACTGTTTTTT.

CDR3 DNA sequence: TGTGCCAGCAGCAGATCCGGGACTTTCCTCAAGCAGTACTTC. Protein sequence: CASSRSGTFLKQYF. The chain carries TRBV7-9 and TRBJ2-7; possibly TRBD2 for D (6 bases). CDR3 size: 14 residues. Germline V gene sequence: CDR1 SEHNR, CDR2 FQNEAQ (reference sequence). The ends were cut back, 5 bases at V and 8 bases at J, with 19 bases in the middle.

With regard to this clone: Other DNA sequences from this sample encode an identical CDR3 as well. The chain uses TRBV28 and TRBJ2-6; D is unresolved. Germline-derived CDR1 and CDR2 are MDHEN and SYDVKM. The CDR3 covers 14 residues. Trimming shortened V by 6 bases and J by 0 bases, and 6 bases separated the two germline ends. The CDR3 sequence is CASSPTSGANVLTF. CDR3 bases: TGTGCCAGCAGCCCTACCTCTGGGGCCAACGTCCTGACTTTC.

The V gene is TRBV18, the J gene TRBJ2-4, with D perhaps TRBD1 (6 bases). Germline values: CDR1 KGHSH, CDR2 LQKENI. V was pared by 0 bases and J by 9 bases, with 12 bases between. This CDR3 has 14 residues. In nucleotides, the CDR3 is TGTGCCAGCTCACCACCTACAGGGTTGGGCATTCAGTACTTC. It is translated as CASSPPTGLGIQYF.

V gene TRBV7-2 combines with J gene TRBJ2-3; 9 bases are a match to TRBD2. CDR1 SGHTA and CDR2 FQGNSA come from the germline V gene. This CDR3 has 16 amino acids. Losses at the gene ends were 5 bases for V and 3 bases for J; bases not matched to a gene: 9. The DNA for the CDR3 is TGTGCCAGCAGCCGCCGGGTAGCGGGAGAAACAGATACGCAGTATTTT. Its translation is CASSRRVAGETDTQYF.

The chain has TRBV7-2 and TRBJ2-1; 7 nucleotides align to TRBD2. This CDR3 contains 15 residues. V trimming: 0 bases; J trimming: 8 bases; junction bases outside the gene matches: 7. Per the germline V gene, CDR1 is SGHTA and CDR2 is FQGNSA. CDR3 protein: CASSLAGGPRDEQFF. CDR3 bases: TGTGCCAGCAGCTTAGCGGGAGGGCCTAGAGATGAGCAGTTCTTC.

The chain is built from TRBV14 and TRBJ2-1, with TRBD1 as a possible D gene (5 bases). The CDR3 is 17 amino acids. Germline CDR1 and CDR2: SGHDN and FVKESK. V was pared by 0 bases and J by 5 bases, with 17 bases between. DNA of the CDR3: TGTGCCAGCAGCCAAGACCAGGGTCCCCTAAAAAACAATGAGCAGTTCTTC. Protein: CASSQDQGPLKNNEQFF.

CDR3 protein: CASSLEGLTKNIQYF. The DNA for the CDR3 is TGCGCCAGCAGCTTGGAGGGACTGACCAAAAACATTCAGTACTTC. This rearrangement joins TRBV5-1 to TRBJ2-4; a possible D gene is TRBD2 (6 bases). The CDR3 spans 15 residues. V was shortened by 0 bases and J by 2 bases, with 9 bases between the two germline ends. Germline values: CDR1 SGHRS, CDR2 YFSETQ.

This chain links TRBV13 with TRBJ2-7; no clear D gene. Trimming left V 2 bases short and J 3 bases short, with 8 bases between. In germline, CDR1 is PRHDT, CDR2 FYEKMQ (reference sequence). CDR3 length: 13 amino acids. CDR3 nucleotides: TGTGCCAGCAGCTTATCACAGCACTACGAGCAGTACTTC. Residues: CASSLSQHYEQYF.

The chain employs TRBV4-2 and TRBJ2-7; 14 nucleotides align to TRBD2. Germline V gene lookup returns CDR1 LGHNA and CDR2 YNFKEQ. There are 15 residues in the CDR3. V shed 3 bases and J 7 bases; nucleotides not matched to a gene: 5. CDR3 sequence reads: CASSQTSGRAGEQYF. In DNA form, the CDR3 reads TGTGCCAGCAGCCAGACTAGCGGGAGGGCCGGGGAGCAGTACTTC.

The CDR3: CASSPLAGGETEAFF. The DNA for the CDR3 is TGTGCCAGCTCACCATTAGCAGGGGGGGAGACTGAAGCTTTCTTT. V is TRBV18 and J is TRBJ1-1; 7 nucleotides line up with TRBD1. Germline trimming cut 2 bases from V and 5 bases from J; bases unmatched to any gene: 8. This CDR3 is built from 15 residues. Germline CDR1 and CDR2: KGHSH and LQKENI.

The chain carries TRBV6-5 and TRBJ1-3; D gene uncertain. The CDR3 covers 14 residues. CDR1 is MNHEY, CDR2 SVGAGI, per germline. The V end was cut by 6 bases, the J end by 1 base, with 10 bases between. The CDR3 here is CASSDGVSGNTIYF. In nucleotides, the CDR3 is TGTGCCAGCAGCGACGGCGTTTCTGGAAACACCATATATTTT.

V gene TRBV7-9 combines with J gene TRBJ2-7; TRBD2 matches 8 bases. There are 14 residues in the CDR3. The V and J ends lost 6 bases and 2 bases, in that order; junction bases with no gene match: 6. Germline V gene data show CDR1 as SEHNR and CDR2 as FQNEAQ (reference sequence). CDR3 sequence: CASRELADTYEQYF. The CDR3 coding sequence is TGTGCCAGCAGGGAACTAGCGGATACCTACGAGCAGTACTTC.

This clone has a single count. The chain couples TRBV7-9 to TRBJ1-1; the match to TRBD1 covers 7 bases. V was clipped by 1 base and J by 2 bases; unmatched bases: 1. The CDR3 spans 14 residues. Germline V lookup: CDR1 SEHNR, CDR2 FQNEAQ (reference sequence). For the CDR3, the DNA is TGTGCCAGCAGCTTAGGAGGGGGCAACACTGAAGCTTTCTTT. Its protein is CASSLGGGNTEAFF.

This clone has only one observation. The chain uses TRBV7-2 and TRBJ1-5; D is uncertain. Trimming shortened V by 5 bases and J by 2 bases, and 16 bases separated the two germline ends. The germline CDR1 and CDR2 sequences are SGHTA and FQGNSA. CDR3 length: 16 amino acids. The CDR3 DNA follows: TGTGCCAGCAGCGCCTTACCCTTGGGTGGCAATCAGCCCCAGCATTTT. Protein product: CASSALPLGGNQPQHF.

In DNA form, the CDR3 reads TGTGCCAGCAGTTTTGGACAACAGCCCCAGCATTTT. This encodes CASSFGQQPQHF. The J gene is TRBJ1-5, the V gene TRBV28, with a tentative D call TRBD1 (5 bases). CDR1 and CDR2 from the germline V gene are MDHEN and SYDVKM. This CDR3 has 12 residues. V shed 3 bases and J shed 7 bases, with 7 bases lying between them.

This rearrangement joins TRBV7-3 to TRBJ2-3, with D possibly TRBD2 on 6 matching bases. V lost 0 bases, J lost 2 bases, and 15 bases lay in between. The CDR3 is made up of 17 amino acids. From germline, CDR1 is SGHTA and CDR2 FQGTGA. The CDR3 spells CASSLTGLGASTDTQYF. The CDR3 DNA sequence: TGTGCCAGCAGCTTAACGGGACTTGGAGCGTCCACAGATACGCAGTATTTT.

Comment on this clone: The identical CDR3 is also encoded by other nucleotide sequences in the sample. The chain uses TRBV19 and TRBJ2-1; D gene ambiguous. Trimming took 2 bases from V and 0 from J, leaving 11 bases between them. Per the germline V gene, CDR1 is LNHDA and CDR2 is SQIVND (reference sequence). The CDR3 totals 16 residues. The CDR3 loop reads CASSIFTTSSYNEQFF. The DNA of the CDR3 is TGTGCCAGTAGTATATTTACTACCAGCTCCTACAATGAGCAGTTCTTC. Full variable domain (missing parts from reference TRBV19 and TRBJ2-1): DGGITQSPKYLFRKEGQNVTLSCEQNLNHDAMYWYRQDPGQGLRLIYYSQIVNDFQKGDIAEGYSVSREKKESFPLTVTSAQKNPTAFYLCASSIFTTSSYNEQFFGPGTRLTVL.

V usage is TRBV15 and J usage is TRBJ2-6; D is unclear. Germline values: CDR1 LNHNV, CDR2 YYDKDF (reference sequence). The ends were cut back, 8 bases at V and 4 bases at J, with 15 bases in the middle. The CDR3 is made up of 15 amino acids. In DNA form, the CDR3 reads TGTGCCACCGGCCCTCTCGGGTCCGGGGCCAACGTCCTGACTTTC. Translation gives CATGPLGSGANVLTF.